The clone carrying this TCR beta chain was detected a few times. The data were taken from a study of blood T cell repertoires in COVID-19. This CDR3 has 13 residues. Per germline, CDR1 KGHDR and CDR2 SFDVKD. V was shortened by 9 bases and J by 0 bases, with 7 bases between the two germline ends. The repertoire was sequenced with immunoSEQ multiplex PCR; TCRdb's copy has only in-frame clones and lacks some. The sample consists of more than 200,000 clones, about 82% of them appearing once. This chain uses TRBV24-1 with TRBJ2-2; D gene ambiguous. The sequence came from a woman at least 80 years old with acute or convalescent COVID-19. The sample was peripheral blood. The CDR3 coding sequence is TGTGCCACCCAGGTCACGAACACCGGGGAGCTGTTTTTT. Protein: CATQVTNTGELFF.